This record concerns one T cell receptor (beta chain) sequence. This clone was found once. Its antigen is currently not known. There are no base qualities to consult, and no much larger clone falls within one base. The library relied on the immunoSEQ multiplex PCR assay. TCRdb took this table from immuneACCESS and kept in-frame rearrangements with V and J called. Such tables lack part of the clones; where checked against another copy, unresolved V genes explain under half of the gap, and the rest is unexplained. The sample includes tens of thousands of clones, with over 75% observed a single time. Around 6.8% of the sample rests with the top ten. This sample is drawn from a study of T cell changes during pregnancy in multiple sclerosis (dated by TCRdb to between 2018 and 2020). Some background on the complete study: Changes in the T cell repertoire over the course of pregnancy were examined in this study in women with multiple sclerosis.

The germline V gene specifies SNHLY as CDR1 and FYNNEI as CDR2. The germline V end is reduced by 7 bases and the J end by 7 bases; junction bases left unmatched: 14. Taken from cysteine to phenylalanine, the CDR3 has 18 residues. Only the CDR3 portion is preserved as DNA: 54 bases, with reading frame beginning at the first base. The chain is encoded by TRBV2 joined to TRBJ2-2, and 14 junctional nucleotides match TRBD2. The receptor was isolated from a female donor with multiple sclerosis, enrolled in a pregnancy study. The specimen comprised CD8+ T cells from peripheral blood mononuclear cells, sampled after pregnancy. CDR3 sequence: CASNKILTSGRAGGELFF. At the DNA level, the sequence is TGTGCCAGCAACAAGATCTTGACTAGCGGGAGGGCAGGCGGGGAGCTGTTTTTT.